Listed below are T cell receptor beta chains from one sample, sequenced in a study of immune cell composition in non-small cell lung cancer. TCRdb keeps only in-frame clones here, not all; method: immunoSEQ multiplex PCR. The sample includes about 2,200 clones, 69% of them seen just once. The source material was non-adjacent lung tissue. The receptors come from a human donor with non-small cell lung cancer. Each CDR3 is given with its conserved first and last residue. The D gene is left open where the match is weak. Size is omitted from some rows. Given values are once, few, many or a class for expanded clones.

TGTGCCAGCAGCTTGGATGTTGCAGGGGGCACCTATGGCTACACCTTC	CASSLDVAGGTYGYTF	.	TRBV5-4	TRBD1	TRBJ1-2
TGTGCCAGCAGCCAATTGGGACAACAGGGCGATGAGCAGTTCTTC	CASSQLGQQGDEQFF	.	TRBV11-2	.	TRBJ2-1
TGTGCCAGCAGGGACACTGGAGCTGGGGCCAACGTCCTGACTTTC	CASRDTGAGANVLTF	.	TRBV5-4	.	TRBJ2-6
TGTGCCAGCAGTGAAGCGAGGAGGGGGGGGATAGCGGGGGCTACTTTCTACGAGCAGTACTTC	CASSEARRGGIAGATFYEQYF	.	TRBV2	TRBD2	TRBJ2-7
TGTGCCAGCAGTGAAGCTCCGGGACAGGTAGCGCAATTACTGTTTTTT	CASSEAPGQVAQLLFF	few	TRBV2	TRBD1	TRBJ1-4
TGTGCCAGCAGCTTGGTTGGGACAGGGGTCGACACCGGGGAGCTGTTTTTT	CASSLVGTGVDTGELFF	.	TRBV5-6	TRBD1	TRBJ2-2
TGTGCCAGTAGTATCAGAGGTGAAAAACTGTTTTTT	CASSIRGEKLFF	.	TRBV19	.	TRBJ1-4
TGTGCCAGCAAGGACAGACCAACTAATGAAAAACTGTTTTTT	CASKDRPTNEKLFF	.	TRBV6-5	.	TRBJ1-4
TGTGCCAGCAGCCAAGAGTCCGGTGGAGCATCACCCCTCCACTTT	CASSQESGGASPLHF	.	TRBV4-2	.	TRBJ1-6
TGTGCCAGCTCACCACCGTCCAACAGGCAACAAGAGACCCAGTACTTC	CASSPPSNRQQETQYF	few	TRBV18	.	TRBJ2-5
TGTGCCAGCAGCCCAGGGGCTGGGGAGCTGTTTTTT	CASSPGAGELFF	.	TRBV7-8	.	TRBJ2-2
TGTGCCAGCAGCCCTCAAGAAGGATTCCGGACTCGCACTGAAGCTTTCTTT	CASSPQEGFRTRTEAFF	.	TRBV9	.	TRBJ1-1
TGTGCCAGCAGCCCGAGAACAGGGGAGTCCGAAGAGACCCAGTACTTC	CASSPRTGESEETQYF	.	TRBV7-9	TRBD1	TRBJ2-5
TGTGCCAGCAGCTTGAGCCAGCGGGGACAGGTTAATGAAAAACTGTTTTTT	CASSLSQRGQVNEKLFF	.	TRBV5-6	TRBD1	TRBJ1-4
TGTGCCACCCGACCGCGGGCAGGCCTCAATGAGCAGTTCTTC	CATRPRAGLNEQFF	large	TRBV6-5	.	TRBJ2-1
TGTGCCAGTAGTAAGACAGGGGTTGGTCAGCCCCAGCATTTT	CASSKTGVGQPQHF	.	TRBV19	TRBD1	TRBJ1-5
TGTGCCAGTATATCTGTGAACACTGAAGCTTTCTTT	CASISVNTEAFF	medium-sized	TRBV19	.	TRBJ1-1
TGTGCCAGCAGTTACGGGGGGTTGCTCGGCAATGAGCAGTTCTTC	CASSYGGLLGNEQFF	.	TRBV6-5	.	TRBJ2-1
TGTGCCAGCGAGGATAGGAGCGGGGTCACCGGGGAGCTGTTTTTT	CASEDRSGVTGELFF	large	TRBV6-6	TRBD2	TRBJ2-2
TGCGCCAGCAGCTTGGGACCGGGACTAGCGGGGGGATCTCCCGGGGAGCTGTTTTTT	CASSLGPGLAGGSPGELFF	few	TRBV5-1	TRBD2	TRBJ2-2
TGTGCCAGCAGCAAGGGCGGACAGGGGAGGTACGAGCAGTACTTC	CASSKGGQGRYEQYF	.	TRBV5-5	TRBD1	TRBJ2-7
TGTGCCAGCCAGTTAAGAGCGGGGGGATACAATGAGCAGTTCTTC	CASQLRAGGYNEQFF	.	TRBV6-6	TRBD2	TRBJ2-1
TGTGCCAGCGGGACAGGGGTCGCTAATGAAAAACTGTTTTTT	CASGTGVANEKLFF	.	TRBV11-2	TRBD1	TRBJ1-4
TGTGCCAGCAGCACACGACGGGGGGGAGGGGATACGCAGTATTTT	CASSTRRGGGDTQYF	medium-sized	TRBV11-3	TRBD2	TRBJ2-3
TGTGCCAGCAGCTTAAAATTGGCCTGGGGCATCTCTGGGGCCAACGTCCTGACTTTC	CASSLKLAWGISGANVLTF	.	TRBV7-9	.	TRBJ2-6
TGTGCCAGCTCACCAGGGGGGACAGTTCAGCCCCAGCATTTT	CASSPGGTVQPQHF	.	TRBV18	TRBD1	TRBJ1-5
TGTGCCAGCAGCTTACAGGGGATCGGCAATCAGCCCCAGCATTTT	CASSLQGIGNQPQHF	.	TRBV7-2	.	TRBJ1-5
TGTGCCAGCAGTGTACACACAGGGAAGGTAGGCACAGATACGCAGTATTTT	CASSVHTGKVGTDTQYF	.	TRBV25-1	.	TRBJ2-3
TGTGCCATCAGTGAGTCGACAGGAGCGGTTGGGGGCTACACCTTC	CAISESTGAVGGYTF	few	TRBV10-3	.	TRBJ1-2
TGTGCCAGTACCCCCTCGGGCAGGGCCCCTGGAAACACCATATATTTT	CASTPSGRAPGNTIYF	.	TRBV19	.	TRBJ1-3
TGTGCCAGCAGCCCCCAGGGGGGTGGAGATACGCAGTATTTT	CASSPQGGGDTQYF	.	TRBV7-2	.	TRBJ2-3
TGTGCCAGCAGCCCCACCCGACAGGGGGGACCGGGACTAGCAAACGGCGAGCAGTACTTC	CASSPTRQGGPGLANGEQYF	once	TRBV9	.	TRBJ2-7
TGTGCCAGCAGCCAAGACAGGGGATTATCTGAAGCTTTCTTT	CASSQDRGLSEAFF	.	TRBV7-2	TRBD1	TRBJ1-1
TGCAGTGCTAGAATCCAATGGACCCAGTACTTC	CSARIQWTQYF	.	TRBV20-1	.	TRBJ2-5
TGCGCCAGCAGCTTGGGACAGGGTGGGGAAAAACTGTTTTTT	CASSLGQGGEKLFF	.	TRBV5-1	TRBD1	TRBJ1-4
TGCGCCAGCAGCTGGACTAGCGGGGAGAATGAGCAGTTCTTC	CASSWTSGENEQFF	.	TRBV5-1	TRBD2	TRBJ2-1
TGCGCCAGCAGCACCCGACAGGGTCAAGGCACTGAAGCTTTCTTT	CASSTRQGQGTEAFF	.	TRBV5-1	TRBD1	TRBJ1-1
TGTGCCAGCAGCTTATCGGCGGGGGCCAGGGGTGAGCAGTTCTTC	CASSLSAGARGEQFF	.	TRBV7-3	.	TRBJ2-1
TGTGCCACCAGCAGATCCCGGACAGGGATACCGAAATTTGGAGATACGCAGTATTTT	CATSRSRTGIPKFGDTQYF	.	TRBV15	TRBD1	TRBJ2-3
TGTGCCAGCAGCCAGACCAGGGGGACCTATGGCTACACCTTC	CASSQTRGTYGYTF	once	TRBV14	TRBD1	TRBJ1-2
TGTGCCACCAGCGGGGGACAGGTACTGTACGAGCAGTACTTC	CATSGGQVLYEQYF	.	TRBV15	TRBD1	TRBJ2-7
TGTGCCAGCAGCCGGGACAGGGATTACGAGCAGTACTTC	CASSRDRDYEQYF	.	TRBV7-2	TRBD1	TRBJ2-7
TGCGCCAGCAGCTTGGAGACTACGAACACTGAAGCTTTCTTT	CASSLETTNTEAFF	.	TRBV5-1	.	TRBJ1-1
TGTGCCAGCAGTTACTCCGGGACAGTCGACACTGAAGCTTTCTTT	CASSYSGTVDTEAFF	large	TRBV6-6	TRBD1	TRBJ1-1
TGTGCCAGCAGCTTGCTCGGGACAGGGGTCGACGAGCAGTACTTC	CASSLLGTGVDEQYF	.	TRBV5-6	TRBD1	TRBJ2-7
TGCAGCGTTGACCCGGGGTCGGGATCCTACAATGAGCAGTTCTTC	CSVDPGSGSYNEQFF	.	TRBV29-1	.	TRBJ2-1
TGTGCCAGCAGCCGCGAGTTAGATTCGTACAATGAGCAGTTCTTC	CASSRELDSYNEQFF	.	TRBV7-8	.	TRBJ2-1
TGTGCCAGCAGCTCAGGACTAGCGGGGCGGAGAGAGACCCAGTACTTC	CASSSGLAGRRETQYF	.	TRBV11-2	TRBD2	TRBJ2-5
TGCGCCAGCAGCTTGGACTTTCCACCCGCAAATACGCAGTATTTT	CASSLDFPPANTQYF	.	TRBV5-1	.	TRBJ2-3
TGTGCCAGCAGCTTAGTGCGGGGGGGCACAGATACGCAGTATTTT	CASSLVRGGTDTQYF	.	TRBV11-1	TRBD2	TRBJ2-3
TGTGCCAGCAGCTTGGTGGAGGCAGGAGATACGCAGTATTTT	CASSLVEAGDTQYF	.	TRBV11-2	.	TRBJ2-3